The present T cell receptor beta chain was sequenced within a study of blood T cells in healthy people across ages. Using a J-beta primer mix together with a sample-barcoded 5' primer, a second PCR was run for about 6 to 12 cycles. In TCRdb, the 5' RACE reads were re-called with MiXCR into one record per CDR3 protein. This repertoire shows some 1.5 million distinct CDR3 sequences, under 55% found once; its top ten account for about 4%. Per the germline V gene, CDR1 is MNHEY and CDR2 is SVGEGT. The CDR3 has 14 residues. Overall study results and limits: Possibly confounding the expanded clonotype changes was the fact that donor CMV status was unknown.

In its sample, this clonotype was seen a few times. Its antigen is still unknown. The sequenced sample was blood. The chain has TRBV6-2 or TRBV6-3 and TRBJ2-1; D might be TRBD2 (5 bases). The assigned J gene may be wrong: the sequence end matches TRBJ2-7 better. The source is a woman between 18 and 30 years old in good health. This CDR3 is CASRLAVSYNEQYF. CDR3 nucleotides: TGTGCCAGCAGGCTAGCTGTCTCCTACAATGAGCAGTACTTC.